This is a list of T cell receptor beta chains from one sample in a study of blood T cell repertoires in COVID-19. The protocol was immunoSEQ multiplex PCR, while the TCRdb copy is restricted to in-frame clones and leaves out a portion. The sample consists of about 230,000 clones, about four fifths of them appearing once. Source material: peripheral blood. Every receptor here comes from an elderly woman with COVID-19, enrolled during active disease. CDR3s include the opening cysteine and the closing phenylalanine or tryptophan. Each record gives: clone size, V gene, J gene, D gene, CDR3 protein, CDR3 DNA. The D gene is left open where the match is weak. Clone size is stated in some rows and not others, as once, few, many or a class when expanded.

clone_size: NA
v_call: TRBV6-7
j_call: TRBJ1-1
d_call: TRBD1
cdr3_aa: CASSYTGTGGICNTEAFF
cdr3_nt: TGTGCCAGCAGTTATACCGGGACAGGGGGAATTTGCAACACTGAAGCTTTCTTT

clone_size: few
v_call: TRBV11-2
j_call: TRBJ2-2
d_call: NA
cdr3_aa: CASSQGVAGRELFF
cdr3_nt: TGTGCCAGCAGCCAAGGCGTTGCAGGGAGGGAGCTGTTTTTT

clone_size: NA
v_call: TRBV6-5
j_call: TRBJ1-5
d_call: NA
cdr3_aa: CASSYGGGRPQHF
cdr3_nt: TGTGCCAGCAGTTATGGGGGGGGTCGGCCCCAGCATTTT

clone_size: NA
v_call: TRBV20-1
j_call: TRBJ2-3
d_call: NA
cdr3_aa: CSAPLAYTQYF
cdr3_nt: TGCAGTGCTCCGCTAGCTTATACGCAGTATTTT

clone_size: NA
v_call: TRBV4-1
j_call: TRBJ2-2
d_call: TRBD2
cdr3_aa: CASSQAASGGVGTGELFF
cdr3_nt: TGCGCCAGCAGCCAAGCGGCTAGCGGGGGGGTGGGCACCGGGGAGCTGTTTTTT

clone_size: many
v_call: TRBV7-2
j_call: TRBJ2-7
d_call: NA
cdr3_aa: CASSRVHGAYEQYF
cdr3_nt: TGTGCCAGCAGCCGGGTCCATGGCGCCTACGAGCAGTACTTC

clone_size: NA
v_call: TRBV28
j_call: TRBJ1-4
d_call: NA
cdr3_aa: CASSLWTANEKLFF
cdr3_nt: TGTGCCAGCAGTTTGTGGACAGCTAATGAAAAACTGTTTTTT

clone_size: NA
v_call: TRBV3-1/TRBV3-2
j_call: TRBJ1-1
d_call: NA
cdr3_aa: CASSLIDGESEAFF
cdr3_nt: TGTGCCAGCAGCCTAATAGACGGGGAGTCTGAAGCTTTCTTT

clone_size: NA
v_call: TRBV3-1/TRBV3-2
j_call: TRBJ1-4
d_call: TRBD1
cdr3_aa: CASSRQGRTTNEKLFF
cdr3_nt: TGTGCCAGCAGCCGACAGGGGCGTACAACTAATGAAAAACTGTTTTTT

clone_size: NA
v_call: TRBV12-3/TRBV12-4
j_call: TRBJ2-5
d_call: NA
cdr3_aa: CASTWGSQETQYF
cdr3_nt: TGTGCCAGCACCTGGGGCAGCCAAGAGACCCAGTACTTC

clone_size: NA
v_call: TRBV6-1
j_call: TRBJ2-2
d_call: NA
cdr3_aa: CASSGPGYLSTGELFF
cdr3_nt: TGTGCCAGCAGTGGGCCGGGATACCTTTCAACCGGGGAGCTGTTTTTT

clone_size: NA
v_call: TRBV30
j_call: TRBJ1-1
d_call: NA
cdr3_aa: CAWSIGAVEAFF
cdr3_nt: TGTGCCTGGAGTATAGGCGCGGTTGAAGCTTTCTTT

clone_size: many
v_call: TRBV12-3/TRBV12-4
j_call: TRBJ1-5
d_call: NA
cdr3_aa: CASTFDRRQPQHF
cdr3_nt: TGTGCCAGCACCTTTGACAGGAGGCAGCCCCAGCATTTT

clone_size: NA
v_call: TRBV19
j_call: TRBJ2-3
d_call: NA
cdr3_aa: CASSSPPGDTQYF
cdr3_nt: TGTGCCAGTAGTAGCCCACCGGGAGATACGCAGTATTTT

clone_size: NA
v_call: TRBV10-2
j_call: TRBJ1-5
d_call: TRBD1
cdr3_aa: CASSEIDRVSNQPQHF
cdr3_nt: TGCGCCAGCAGTGAGATCGACAGGGTGAGCAATCAGCCCCAGCATTTT

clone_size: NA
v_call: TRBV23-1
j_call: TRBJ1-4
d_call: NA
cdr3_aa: CASSQAPPGGEKLFF
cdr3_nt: TGCGCCAGCAGTCAAGCCCCCCCGGGGGGGGAAAAACTGTTTTTT

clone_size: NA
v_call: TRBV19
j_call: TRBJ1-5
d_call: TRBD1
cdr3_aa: CASSIRQGGQPQHF
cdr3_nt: TGTGCCAGTAGTATTAGACAGGGAGGTCAGCCCCAGCATTTT

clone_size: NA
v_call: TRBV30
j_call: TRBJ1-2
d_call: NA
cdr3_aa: CAWRGGARYGYTF
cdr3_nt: TGTGCCTGGAGAGGGGGGGCACGATATGGCTACACCTTC

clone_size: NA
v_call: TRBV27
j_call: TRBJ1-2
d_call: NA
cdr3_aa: CASSSYKDTSNYGYTF
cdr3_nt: TGTGCCAGCAGTTCATATAAGGACACCTCTAACTATGGCTACACCTTC

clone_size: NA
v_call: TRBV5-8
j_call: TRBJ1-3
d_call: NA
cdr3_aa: CASSLGAGNTIYF
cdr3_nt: TGTGCCAGCAGCTTGGGGGCCGGAAACACCATATATTTT

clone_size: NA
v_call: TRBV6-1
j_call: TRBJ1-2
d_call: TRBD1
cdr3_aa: CASSEGTGGYGYTF
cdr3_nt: TGTGCCAGCAGTGAAGGGACAGGGGGCTATGGCTACACCTTC

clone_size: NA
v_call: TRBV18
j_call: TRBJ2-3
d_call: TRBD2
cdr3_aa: CASSPPKAGGTDTQYF
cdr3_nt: TGTGCCAGCTCACCCCCCAAAGCGGGGGGCACAGATACGCAGTATTTT

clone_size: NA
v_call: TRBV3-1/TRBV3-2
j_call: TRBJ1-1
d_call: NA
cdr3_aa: CASSRGAEAFF
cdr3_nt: TGTGCCAGCAGTCGGGGAGCTGAAGCTTTCTTT

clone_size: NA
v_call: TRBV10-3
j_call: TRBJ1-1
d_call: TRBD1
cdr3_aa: CAIGDLQGAMNTEAFF
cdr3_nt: TGTGCCATCGGAGACCTCCAGGGGGCCATGAACACTGAAGCTTTCTTT

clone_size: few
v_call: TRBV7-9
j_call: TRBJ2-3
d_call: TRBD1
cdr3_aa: CASSQGEDTQYF
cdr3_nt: TGTGCCAGCAGCCAGGGGGAGGATACGCAGTATTTT

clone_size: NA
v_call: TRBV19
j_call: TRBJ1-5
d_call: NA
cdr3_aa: CASSIGGFSNQPQHF
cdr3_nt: TGTGCCAGTAGTATAGGAGGATTTAGCAATCAGCCCCAGCATTTT

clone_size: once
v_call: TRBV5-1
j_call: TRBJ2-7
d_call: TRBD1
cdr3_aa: CASSPETGTGVNEQYF
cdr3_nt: TGCGCCAGCAGCCCGGAAACCGGGACAGGGGTCAACGAGCAGTACTTC

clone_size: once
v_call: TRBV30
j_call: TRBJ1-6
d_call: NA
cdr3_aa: CAWSGGSPLHF
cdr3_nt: TGTGCCTGGAGTGGAGGGTCACCCCTCCACTTT

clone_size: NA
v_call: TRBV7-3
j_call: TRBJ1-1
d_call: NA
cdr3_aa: CASSPYRGSEAFF
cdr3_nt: TGTGCCAGCAGCCCATATAGGGGTTCTGAAGCTTTCTTT

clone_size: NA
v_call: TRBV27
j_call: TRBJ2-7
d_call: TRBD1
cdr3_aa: CASSFWQGAPYEQYF
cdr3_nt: TGTGCCAGCAGTTTTTGGCAGGGGGCTCCCTACGAGCAGTACTTC

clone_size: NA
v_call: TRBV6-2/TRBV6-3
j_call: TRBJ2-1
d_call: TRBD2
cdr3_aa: CASSYRGLAAYNEQFF
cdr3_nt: TGTGCCAGCAGTTACCGAGGACTAGCGGCCTACAATGAGCAGTTCTTC

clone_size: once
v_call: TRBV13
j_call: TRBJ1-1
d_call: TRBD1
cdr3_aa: CATGQANTEAFF
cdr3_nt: TGTGCCACCGGACAGGCGAACACTGAAGCTTTCTTT

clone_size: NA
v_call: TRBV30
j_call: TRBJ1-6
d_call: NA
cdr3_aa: CAWTDRTVPNSPLHF
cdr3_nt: TGTGCCTGGACCGACCGGACAGTCCCTAATTCACCCCTCCACTTT

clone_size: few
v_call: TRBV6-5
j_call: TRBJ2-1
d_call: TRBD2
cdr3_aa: CASSYLAASSYNEQFF
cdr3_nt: TGTGCCAGCAGTTACCTAGCGGCTAGCTCCTACAATGAGCAGTTCTTC

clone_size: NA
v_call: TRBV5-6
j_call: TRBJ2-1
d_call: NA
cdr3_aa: CASSFRTRDNNEQFF
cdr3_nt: TGTGCCAGCAGCTTTCGTACTCGAGACAACAATGAGCAGTTCTTC

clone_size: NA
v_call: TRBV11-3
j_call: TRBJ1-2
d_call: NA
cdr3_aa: CASSLETVANYGYTF
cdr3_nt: TGTGCCAGCAGCTTAGAGACAGTTGCTAACTATGGCTACACCTTC

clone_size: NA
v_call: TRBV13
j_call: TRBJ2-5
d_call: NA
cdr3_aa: CASSLVRGAETQYF
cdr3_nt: TGTGCCAGCAGCTTAGTCCGGGGTGCGGAGACCCAGTACTTC

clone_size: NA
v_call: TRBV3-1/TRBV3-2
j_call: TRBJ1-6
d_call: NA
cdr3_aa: CASSLRSYNSPLHF
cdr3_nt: TGTGCCAGCAGCCTCAGGTCTTATAATTCACCCCTCCACTTT

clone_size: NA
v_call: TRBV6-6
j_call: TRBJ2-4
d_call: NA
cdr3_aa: CARENIGLTKNIQYF
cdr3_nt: TGTGCCAGGGAAAACATCGGACTAACCAAAAACATTCAGTACTTC

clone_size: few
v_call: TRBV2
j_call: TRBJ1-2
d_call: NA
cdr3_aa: CASQGPVQGSYGYTF
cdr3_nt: TGTGCCAGTCAAGGCCCCGTGCAGGGTAGCTATGGCTACACCTTC

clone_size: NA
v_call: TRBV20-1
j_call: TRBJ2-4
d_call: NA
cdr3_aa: CSASFGWAAKNIQYF
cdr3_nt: TGCAGTGCTAGTTTTGGGTGGGCTGCCAAAAACATTCAGTACTTC

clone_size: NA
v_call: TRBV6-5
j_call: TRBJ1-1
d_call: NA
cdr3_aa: CASKETMNTEAFF
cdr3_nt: TGTGCCAGCAAGGAGACCATGAACACTGAAGCTTTCTTT

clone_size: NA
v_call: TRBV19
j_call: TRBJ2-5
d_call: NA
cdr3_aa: CASSIDHGQQETQYF
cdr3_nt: TGTGCCAGTAGTATAGATCATGGACAGCAAGAGACCCAGTACTTC

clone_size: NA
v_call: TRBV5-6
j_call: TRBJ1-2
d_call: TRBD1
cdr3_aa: CASSWTGVTGGYTF
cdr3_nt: TGTGCCAGCAGCTGGACAGGGGTGACGGGAGGCTACACCTTC